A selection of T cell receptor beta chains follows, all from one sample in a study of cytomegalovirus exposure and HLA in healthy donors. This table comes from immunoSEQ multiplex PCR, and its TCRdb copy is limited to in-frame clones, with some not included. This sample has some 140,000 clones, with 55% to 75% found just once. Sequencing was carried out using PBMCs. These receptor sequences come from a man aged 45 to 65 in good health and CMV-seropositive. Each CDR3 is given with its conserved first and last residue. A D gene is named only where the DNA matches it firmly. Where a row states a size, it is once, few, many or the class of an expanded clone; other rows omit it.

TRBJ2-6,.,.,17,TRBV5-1,CASSLDPGGSGANVLTF,TGCGCCAGCAGCTTAGACCCAGGTGGTTCAGGGGCCAACGTCCTGACTTTC
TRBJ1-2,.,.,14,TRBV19,CASSIFGQDYGYTF,TGTGCCAGTAGTATCTTTGGCCAGGACTATGGCTACACCTTC
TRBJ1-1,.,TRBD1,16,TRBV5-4,CASSDPTRGRNTEAFF,TGTGCCAGCAGCGACCCGACCAGGGGGAGGAACACTGAAGCTTTCTTT
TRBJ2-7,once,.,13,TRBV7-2,CASSFSPSYEQYF,TGTGCCAGCAGCTTTTCTCCCTCCTACGAGCAGTACTTC
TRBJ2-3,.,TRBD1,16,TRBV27,CASSKGWGQEIDTQYF,TGTGCCAGCAGTAAAGGGTGGGGACAGGAGATAGATACGCAGTATTTT
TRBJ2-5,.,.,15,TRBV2,CASSERRGAAITQYF,TGTGCCAGCAGTGAAAGACGTGGGGCCGCTATTACCCAGTACTTC
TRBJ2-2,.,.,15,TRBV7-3,CASSLTQVNTGELFF,TGTGCCAGCAGCTTAACCCAGGTTAACACCGGGGAGCTGTTTTTT
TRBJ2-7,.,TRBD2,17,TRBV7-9,CASSPRAGTSGAYEQYF,TGTGCCAGCAGCCCTAGGGCTGGGACTAGCGGAGCCTACGAGCAGTACTTC
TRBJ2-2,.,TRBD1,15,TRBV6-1,CASRRDSLNTGELFF,TGTGCCAGCAGGAGGGACAGCCTGAACACCGGGGAGCTGTTTTTT
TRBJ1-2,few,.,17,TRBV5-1,CASSPGGGPNTNYGYTF,TGCGCCAGCAGCCCTGGGGGGGGGCCCAACACTAACTATGGCTACACCTTC
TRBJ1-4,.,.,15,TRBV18,CASSPPVLSNEKLFF,TGTGCCAGCTCACCACCGGTCCTGAGTAATGAAAAACTGTTTTTT
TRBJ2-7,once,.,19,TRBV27,CASSLSAGEGGDLLYEQYF,TGTGCCAGCAGTTTATCCGCTGGAGAGGGGGGGGACTTACTCTACGAGCAGTACTTC
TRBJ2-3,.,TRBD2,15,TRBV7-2,CASSVTSGSVDTQYF,TGTGCCAGCAGCGTGACTAGCGGGAGTGTAGATACGCAGTATTTT
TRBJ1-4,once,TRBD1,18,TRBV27,CASSGRGRPYFSNEKLFF,TGTGCCAGCAGTGGCAGGGGGCGGCCATATTTCTCTAATGAAAAACTGTTTTTT
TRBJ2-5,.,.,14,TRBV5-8,CASSRGDKSETQYF,TGTGCCAGCAGCCGTGGGGACAAGTCGGAGACCCAGTACTTC
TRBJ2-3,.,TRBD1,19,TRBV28,CASSLSRDRTRFQTDTQYF,TGTGCCAGCAGTTTATCTCGGGACAGGACACGCTTTCAAACAGATACGCAGTATTTT
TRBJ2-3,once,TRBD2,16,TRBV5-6,CASSLGLRGVADTQYF,TGTGCCAGCAGCTTGGGTTTGCGGGGGGTGGCAGATACGCAGTATTTT
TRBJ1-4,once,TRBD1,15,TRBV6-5,CASRTLGTGNEKLFF,TGTGCCAGCAGGACATTAGGGACAGGGAATGAAAAACTGTTTTTT
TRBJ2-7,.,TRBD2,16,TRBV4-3,CASSQSGGLAGAEQYF,TGCGCCAGCAGCCAATCCGGGGGACTAGCGGGAGCCGAGCAGTACTTC
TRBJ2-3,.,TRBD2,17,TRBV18,CASSSPGLAGPTDTQYF,TGTGCCAGCTCATCCCCGGGACTAGCGGGCCCCACAGATACGCAGTATTTT
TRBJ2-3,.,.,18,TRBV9,CASSVGWGGGVITDTQYF,TGTGCCAGCAGCGTAGGATGGGGAGGAGGCGTAATCACAGATACGCAGTATTTT
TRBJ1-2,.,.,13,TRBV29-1,CSVGVTTGYGYTF,TGCAGCGTTGGGGTCACGACGGGATATGGCTACACCTTC
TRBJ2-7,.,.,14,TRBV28,CASSRQPKTYEQYF,TGTGCCAGCAGCCGACAGCCAAAAACCTACGAGCAGTACTTC
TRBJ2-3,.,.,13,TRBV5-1,CASSLPGTDTQYF,TGCGCCAGCAGCTTGCCAGGGACAGATACGCAGTATTTT
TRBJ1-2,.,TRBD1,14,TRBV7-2,CASSLAGQGLGYTF,TGTGCCAGCAGCTTAGCCGGACAGGGCCTAGGCTACACCTTC
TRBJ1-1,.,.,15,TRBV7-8,CASSLLGGGNTEAFF,TGTGCCAGCAGCCTCCTCGGGGGAGGGAACACTGAAGCTTTCTTT